A selection of T cell receptor beta chains follows, all from one sample in a study of cytomegalovirus exposure and HLA in healthy donors. This table comes from immunoSEQ multiplex PCR, and its TCRdb copy is limited to in-frame clones, with some not included. This sample lists roughly 62,000 clones; its ten largest clones have 3.5% to 4%. The sequencing sample was made of PBMCs. These receptors were collected from a male donor in good health and CMV-seronegative. Each CDR3 is given with its conserved first and last residue. A D gene is named only where the DNA matches it firmly. Part of the rows lack a size; the others show once, few, many or a class for expanded clones.

v_gene: TRBV4-2
abundance: NA
j_gene: TRBJ2-1
d_gene: TRBD2
CDR3nt: TGTGCCAGCAGCCAAGTGAGCGGGAGGGTCGGGGTTGAGCAGTTCTTC
CDR3aa: CASSQVSGRVGVEQFF

v_gene: TRBV6-1
abundance: NA
j_gene: TRBJ2-2
d_gene: NA
CDR3nt: TGTGCCAGCAGTCGAGCAACAGGGTACACCGGGGAGCTGTTTTTT
CDR3aa: CASSRATGYTGELFF

v_gene: TRBV7-9
abundance: NA
j_gene: TRBJ2-1
d_gene: TRBD2
CDR3nt: TGTGCCAGCAGCCTCGTAGCGGGGAGAGGTAATGAGCAGTTCTTC
CDR3aa: CASSLVAGRGNEQFF

v_gene: TRBV11-2
abundance: NA
j_gene: TRBJ2-2
d_gene: NA
CDR3nt: TGTGCCAGCAGCTTACGACAGGAGATCACCGGGGAGCTGTTTTTT
CDR3aa: CASSLRQEITGELFF

v_gene: TRBV28
abundance: NA
j_gene: TRBJ2-5
d_gene: TRBD2
CDR3nt: TGTGCCAGCAGTCTGACTAGCGGGGGACAAGAGACCCAGTACTTC
CDR3aa: CASSLTSGGQETQYF

v_gene: TRBV30
abundance: NA
j_gene: TRBJ1-2
d_gene: TRBD1
CDR3nt: TGTGCCTTCGGGACAGGGCGCTCCCCTAACTATGGCTACACCTTC
CDR3aa: CAFGTGRSPNYGYTF

v_gene: TRBV19
abundance: medium-sized
j_gene: TRBJ1-4
d_gene: TRBD1
CDR3nt: TGTGCCAGTAGTATGGGGACAGGGGGTAATGAAAAACTGTTTTTT
CDR3aa: CASSMGTGGNEKLFF

v_gene: TRBV18
abundance: NA
j_gene: TRBJ2-2
d_gene: NA
CDR3nt: TGTGCCAGCTCCCCAAGTAGGGGCTCCGGGGAGCTGTTTTTT
CDR3aa: CASSPSRGSGELFF

v_gene: TRBV7-3
abundance: NA
j_gene: TRBJ2-5
d_gene: TRBD1
CDR3nt: TGTGCCAGCGAAGGGTGGACAGGGGTACAGACCCAGTACTTC
CDR3aa: CASEGWTGVQTQYF

v_gene: TRBV7-2
abundance: NA
j_gene: TRBJ2-2
d_gene: TRBD2
CDR3nt: TGTGCCAGCAGCTTAGTCCCAGCGGGAAACACCGGGGAGCTGTTTTTT
CDR3aa: CASSLVPAGNTGELFF

v_gene: TRBV9
abundance: NA
j_gene: TRBJ1-4
d_gene: TRBD1
CDR3nt: TGTGCCAGCAGCGGTTACACAGGGGGCCATGAAAAACTGTTTTTT
CDR3aa: CASSGYTGGHEKLFF

v_gene: TRBV6-5
abundance: NA
j_gene: TRBJ2-7
d_gene: NA
CDR3nt: TGTGCCAGCAGTTATAGAGTTAGCGCCGCCGTCTACGAGCAGTACTTC
CDR3aa: CASSYRVSAAVYEQYF

v_gene: TRBV27
abundance: NA
j_gene: TRBJ2-1
d_gene: NA
CDR3nt: TGTGCCAGCAGTTTATGGGCGGGCAGCTCCTACAATGAGCAGTTCTTC
CDR3aa: CASSLWAGSSYNEQFF

v_gene: TRBV7-6
abundance: NA
j_gene: TRBJ2-1
d_gene: NA
CDR3nt: TGTGCCAGCAGCTTAGAATACTCCTACAATGAGCAGTTCTTC
CDR3aa: CASSLEYSYNEQFF

v_gene: TRBV7-7
abundance: NA
j_gene: TRBJ2-5
d_gene: TRBD2
CDR3nt: TGTGCTAGCAGCCCTGGTAGGGGAGGGAGAGAGACCCAGTACTTC
CDR3aa: CASSPGRGGRETQYF

v_gene: TRBV27
abundance: NA
j_gene: TRBJ2-1
d_gene: TRBD2
CDR3nt: TGTGCCAGCAGTTTAGCTAGGAATAGCGGGGATGAGCAGTTCTTC
CDR3aa: CASSLARNSGDEQFF

v_gene: TRBV5-4
abundance: NA
j_gene: TRBJ1-2
d_gene: TRBD1
CDR3nt: TGTGCCAGCAGCTCTCGGACAGGGCTTAACTATGGCTACACCTTC
CDR3aa: CASSSRTGLNYGYTF

v_gene: TRBV2
abundance: NA
j_gene: TRBJ2-3
d_gene: TRBD2
CDR3nt: TGTGCCAGCAGTACGACTAGCGTATCCACAGATACGCAGTATTTT
CDR3aa: CASSTTSVSTDTQYF

v_gene: TRBV6-5
abundance: NA
j_gene: TRBJ2-7
d_gene: NA
CDR3nt: TGTGCCAGCACCCCAGGCGGGGCCTACGAGCAGTACTTC
CDR3aa: CASTPGGAYEQYF

v_gene: TRBV4-3
abundance: NA
j_gene: TRBJ1-2
d_gene: TRBD1
CDR3nt: TGCGCCAGCAGCCAAGTGGGGGTACAGGGGGCTGGCTACACCTTC
CDR3aa: CASSQVGVQGAGYTF

v_gene: TRBV5-1
abundance: NA
j_gene: TRBJ1-4
d_gene: NA
CDR3nt: TGCGCCAGCAGCCGGGTAGGAGCGGATGAAAAACTGTTTTTT
CDR3aa: CASSRVGADEKLFF

v_gene: TRBV27
abundance: NA
j_gene: TRBJ2-3
d_gene: TRBD2
CDR3nt: TGTGCCAGCAGTTCGCCTAGCGGGAGGGCAGATACGCAGTATTTT
CDR3aa: CASSSPSGRADTQYF

v_gene: TRBV5-1
abundance: NA
j_gene: TRBJ1-1
d_gene: TRBD1
CDR3nt: TGCGCCAGCAGCTCCCCTGGGGGACAGGGGAACACTGAAGCTTTCTTT
CDR3aa: CASSSPGGQGNTEAFF

v_gene: TRBV7-9
abundance: NA
j_gene: TRBJ1-2
d_gene: TRBD1
CDR3nt: TGTGCCAGCAGCACTGGGACAGATAACTATGGCTACACCTTC
CDR3aa: CASSTGTDNYGYTF

v_gene: TRBV10-3
abundance: NA
j_gene: TRBJ1-3
d_gene: NA
CDR3nt: TGTGCCGGCAACAGTGTCTCTGGAAACACCATATATTTT
CDR3aa: CAGNSVSGNTIYF

v_gene: TRBV30
abundance: NA
j_gene: TRBJ1-2
d_gene: NA
CDR3nt: TGTGCCTGGAGTGTAACAGGGAGGGCCTATGGCTACACCTTC
CDR3aa: CAWSVTGRAYGYTF

v_gene: TRBV6-1
abundance: NA
j_gene: TRBJ1-1
d_gene: NA
CDR3nt: TGTGCCAGCACCCAAACCCGGCAGGGCATCACTGAAGCTTTCTTT
CDR3aa: CASTQTRQGITEAFF

v_gene: TRBV12-5
abundance: NA
j_gene: TRBJ1-1
d_gene: TRBD1
CDR3nt: TGTGCTAGTGCCCGGGACAGGGGGAACACTGAAGCTTTCTTT
CDR3aa: CASARDRGNTEAFF

v_gene: TRBV7-3
abundance: NA
j_gene: TRBJ2-7
d_gene: NA
CDR3nt: TGTGCCAGCAGCCGGGAGGGGGCCGGCGAGCAGTACTTC
CDR3aa: CASSREGAGEQYF

v_gene: TRBV30
abundance: NA
j_gene: TRBJ1-1
d_gene: NA
CDR3nt: TGTGCCTGGAGTATAACGGGGTATGAAGCTTTCTTT
CDR3aa: CAWSITGYEAFF

v_gene: TRBV28
abundance: NA
j_gene: TRBJ1-5
d_gene: TRBD1
CDR3nt: TGTGCCAGCACCTACCTTACAGGGGTTAATCAGCACCAGCATTTT
CDR3aa: CASTYLTGVNQHQHF

v_gene: TRBV7-9
abundance: NA
j_gene: TRBJ1-2
d_gene: NA
CDR3nt: TGTGCCAGCAGCTTAGGCCGAGCAGGGCCAAATGGCTACACCTTC
CDR3aa: CASSLGRAGPNGYTF

v_gene: TRBV5-1
abundance: NA
j_gene: TRBJ2-3
d_gene: TRBD1
CDR3nt: TGCGCCAGCAGCTTCAACAGGGGAACCACAGATACGCAGTATTTT
CDR3aa: CASSFNRGTTDTQYF

v_gene: TRBV7-8
abundance: NA
j_gene: TRBJ1-4
d_gene: NA
CDR3nt: TGTGCCAGCAGCTTAGGACGGGTGCAGGGAAGGCGTAATGAAAAACTGTTTTTT
CDR3aa: CASSLGRVQGRRNEKLFF

v_gene: TRBV14
abundance: NA
j_gene: TRBJ2-5
d_gene: TRBD1
CDR3nt: TGTGCCAGCACGGGACAGTACCAAGAGACCCAGTACTTC
CDR3aa: CASTGQYQETQYF

v_gene: TRBV6-5
abundance: NA
j_gene: TRBJ1-2
d_gene: TRBD1
CDR3nt: TGTGCCAGCAGTTCACACCGACAGGGGAAGGTGGAGGGCTACACCTTC
CDR3aa: CASSSHRQGKVEGYTF

v_gene: TRBV7-2
abundance: NA
j_gene: TRBJ2-3
d_gene: TRBD2
CDR3nt: TGTGCCAGCAGCTTTCGGGAGGCAACAGATACGCAGTATTTT
CDR3aa: CASSFREATDTQYF

v_gene: TRBV5-1
abundance: NA
j_gene: TRBJ2-7
d_gene: TRBD1
CDR3nt: TGCGCTAGCAGCTATGACAGGGCCTACGGGCAGTACTTC
CDR3aa: CASSYDRAYGQYF

v_gene: TRBV19
abundance: NA
j_gene: TRBJ2-1
d_gene: TRBD2
CDR3nt: TGTGCCAGTAGTATTACGGGTAGCGGGGGCCACAATGAGCAGTTCTTC
CDR3aa: CASSITGSGGHNEQFF

v_gene: TRBV7-8
abundance: NA
j_gene: TRBJ2-5
d_gene: NA
CDR3nt: TGTGCCAGCAGAATTGTTCAACCCCGAGGAGAGGAGAACCAGTACTTC
CDR3aa: CASRIVQPRGEENQYF

v_gene: TRBV9
abundance: NA
j_gene: TRBJ1-1
d_gene: NA
CDR3nt: TGTGCCAGCAGCCCTCGGGGGGGCACTGAAGCTTTCTTT
CDR3aa: CASSPRGGTEAFF

v_gene: TRBV19
abundance: NA
j_gene: TRBJ1-2
d_gene: TRBD1
CDR3nt: TGTGCCAGTACCCCGGGACAGGACTATGGCTACACCTTC
CDR3aa: CASTPGQDYGYTF

v_gene: TRBV29-1
abundance: NA
j_gene: TRBJ2-5
d_gene: NA
CDR3nt: TGCAGCGTGGCACTCGCGACAGGCCAAGAGACCCAGTACTTC
CDR3aa: CSVALATGQETQYF

v_gene: TRBV9
abundance: NA
j_gene: TRBJ2-1
d_gene: NA
CDR3nt: TGTGCCAGCAGCGTAAGATGGAGGGCCGATGAGCAGTTCTTC
CDR3aa: CASSVRWRADEQFF

v_gene: TRBV7-9
abundance: NA
j_gene: TRBJ1-3
d_gene: TRBD1
CDR3nt: TGTGCCAGCAGCCCCCGGACAGGGGCCGGAAACACCATATATTTT
CDR3aa: CASSPRTGAGNTIYF

v_gene: TRBV4-3
abundance: NA
j_gene: TRBJ2-3
d_gene: NA
CDR3nt: TGCGCCAGCAGCCAAGATTTAGCGCCCGTTGCGAATACGCAGTATTTT
CDR3aa: CASSQDLAPVANTQYF

v_gene: TRBV9
abundance: NA
j_gene: TRBJ2-7
d_gene: TRBD1
CDR3nt: TGTGCCAGCAGCGGTACAGGGGGCAAGAACGAGCAGTACTTC
CDR3aa: CASSGTGGKNEQYF

v_gene: TRBV19
abundance: NA
j_gene: TRBJ1-5
d_gene: TRBD1
CDR3nt: TGTGCCAGTAGTAATGCGGGACAGACATATAGCAATCAGCCCCAGCATTTT
CDR3aa: CASSNAGQTYSNQPQHF

v_gene: TRBV1
abundance: NA
j_gene: TRBJ2-3
d_gene: NA
CDR3nt: TGCACCAGCAGCAAAAAGGGACTAGCGGGGGGATCAGATACGCAGTATTTT
CDR3aa: CTSSKKGLAGGSDTQYF

v_gene: TRBV28
abundance: NA
j_gene: TRBJ1-2
d_gene: TRBD1
CDR3nt: TGTGCCAGCAGTCCCCGGACAGGGACGGGCTACACCTTC
CDR3aa: CASSPRTGTGYTF

v_gene: TRBV6-5
abundance: NA
j_gene: TRBJ2-5
d_gene: TRBD1
CDR3nt: TGTGCCAGCAGTGGACAGGGTCAAGAGACCCAGTACTTC
CDR3aa: CASSGQGQETQYF

v_gene: TRBV7-9
abundance: NA
j_gene: TRBJ2-1
d_gene: NA
CDR3nt: TGTGCCAGCGACCCCCAGGGGGGCTCCTACAATGAGCAGTTCTTC
CDR3aa: CASDPQGGSYNEQFF

v_gene: TRBV27
abundance: NA
j_gene: TRBJ2-5
d_gene: NA
CDR3nt: TGTGCCAGCAGTTTAGTTGGTTCCGGAGTTAGAGAGACCCAGTACTTC
CDR3aa: CASSLVGSGVRETQYF

v_gene: TRBV7-2
abundance: NA
j_gene: TRBJ2-5
d_gene: NA
CDR3nt: TGTGCCAGCAGCTCGCAGTACCAAGAGACCCAGTACTTC
CDR3aa: CASSSQYQETQYF

v_gene: TRBV7-8
abundance: NA
j_gene: TRBJ2-7
d_gene: TRBD2
CDR3nt: TGTGCCAGCAGCCACCGGGGGGGGCAGGGCGCCTACGAGCAGTACTTC
CDR3aa: CASSHRGGQGAYEQYF

v_gene: TRBV7-9
abundance: NA
j_gene: TRBJ1-3
d_gene: NA
CDR3nt: TGTGCCAGCAGCTTAGCGCTGGGGGGTCCTGGAAACACCATATATTTT
CDR3aa: CASSLALGGPGNTIYF

v_gene: TRBV27
abundance: NA
j_gene: TRBJ2-1
d_gene: NA
CDR3nt: TGTGCCAGCAGTCTGAGCGGGTTGAACAATGAGCAGTTCTTC
CDR3aa: CASSLSGLNNEQFF

v_gene: TRBV9
abundance: NA
j_gene: TRBJ2-3
d_gene: TRBD2
CDR3nt: TGTGCCAGCAGCGTAGGGCTAGCGGGGGATCTTTGGGGCACAGATACGCAGTATTTT
CDR3aa: CASSVGLAGDLWGTDTQYF

v_gene: TRBV28
abundance: NA
j_gene: TRBJ2-5
d_gene: NA
CDR3nt: TGTGCCAGCAGTTCTCCGACAGCGTCGAAGGAGACCCAGTACTTC
CDR3aa: CASSSPTASKETQYF